This T cell receptor (beta chain) was captured in a study of neurological immune-mediated disorders. This clonotype was detected many times. No antigen is known for it. V was trimmed by 5 bases and J by 5 bases, leaving 17 bases between them. The CDR3 runs 15 residues. Time point reported: longitudinal time-point 2. Study observations and caveats: Expanded clones shared no CDR3 amino acid sequences across subjects, suggesting private repertoires in all groups.

Template-switch 5'RACE cDNA synthesis added a 10-nucleotide unique molecular identifier. TCRdb reanalysed the 5' RACE reads using MiXCR and keeps one entry per CDR3 protein. This sample has approximately 80,000 distinct CDR3 sequences, with 5.8% found just once. This sequence originates from an older woman with multiple sclerosis. The V and J genes are TRBV12-3 or TRBV12-4 and TRBJ2-3; TRBD2 is a possible D gene (6 bases). Sequenced: PBMCs. CDR3 DNA: TGTGCCAGCAGTCTACTGGCGGGACGAGGAGATACGCAGTATTTT. It is translated as CASSLLAGRGDTQYF.